This TCR beta chain was captured by sequencing in a study of cytomegalovirus exposure and HLA in healthy donors. Looking at the study overall: Of all 400 or so donors who were genotyped, 80% to 85% belonged to the Caucasian-associated ancestry cluster.

Points on this clone: The target antigen is unknown.

Study observations and caveats: The listing of 150 to 200 TCR beta chains classed them as cytomegalovirus-associated.

This CDR3 is built from 16 residues. Trimming stripped 0 bases from V and 7 bases from J, with 16 bases between. In germline, CDR1 is MNHEY, CDR2 SVGAGI. The PCR was carried out with 60 Vbeta primers and 13 Jbeta primers. Here immunoSEQ multiplex PCR was the method, and the copy in TCRdb shows in-frame clones only, minus some. The repertoire has 220,000 or so clones, about 75% of them found once; the top ten carry about 1.9%. V gene TRBV6-5 combines with J gene TRBJ2-1; maybe TRBD2 (6 bases). This sequence originates from a young woman in good health and CMV-seronegative. Sample: PBMCs. The DNA for the CDR3 is TGTGCCAGCAGTTACTCGAAAGGAGGGACCCTTAATGAGCAGTTCTTC. This codes for CASSYSKGGTLNEQFF.